The rows below give T cell receptor beta chains drawn from one sample of a study of T cell repertoires in cytomegalovirus infection. TCRdb redid the calling of the reads with MiXCR, one entry per CDR3 protein. The sample contains around 71,000 distinct CDR3 sequences, around 37% of which appear only once. No antigen has been assigned to these receptors. The starting material was CD8+ T cells from cultured PBMCs, obtained from culture after CMV antigen stimulation. The receptor source for this set is a human donor in good health (CMV status not recorded). Some clones in this sample may be carry-over from other donors' samples. Both conserved end residues are part of each CDR3. Each record gives: V gene, J gene, clone size, D gene, CDR3 protein. D genes are given only for firm matches. A row's size may be missing; if present it is once, few, many or a size class.

TRBV7-9	TRBJ2-3	few	NA	CASSPAGLPFTDTQYF
TRBV7-2	TRBJ2-2	NA	TRBD1	CASSLTGGEIYILGTPNTGELFF
TRBV6-8	TRBJ1-5	NA	NA	CASSEGFHGNQPQHF
TRBV6-2/TRBV6-3	TRBJ2-1	NA	TRBD2	CASSLVTSGYNEQFF
TRBV27	TRBJ1-5	few	NA	CASSLSRTGANQPQHF
TRBV7-6	TRBJ1-4	NA	TRBD1	CASSLAYGTGLRAELFF
TRBV5-6	TRBJ1-6	few	TRBD1	CASSLGQGASPLHF
TRBV12-5	TRBJ2-1	NA	NA	CASGLVRLELSYNEQFF
TRBV4-3	TRBJ1-1	few	NA	CASSQVFEYRNTEAFF
TRBV27	TRBJ2-1	NA	NA	CASSLFSPALYNEQFF
TRBV7-9	TRBJ1-4	NA	TRBD1	CASSLGTGERRIGKLFF
TRBV2	TRBJ1-1	NA	TRBD1	CASSETGRDTEAFF
TRBV4-3	TRBJ2-7	few	NA	CASSQAGADEQYF
TRBV10-3	TRBJ2-7	once	TRBD1	CAAANAQGVTYEQYF
TRBV4-1	TRBJ2-1	NA	NA	CASSQAYQGYNEQFF
TRBV20-1	TRBJ2-7	NA	NA	CSARDRPKGWEQYF
TRBV7-8	TRBJ2-3	many	NA	CASSQSHTDTQYF
TRBV7-2	TRBJ2-3	few	TRBD1	CASSPTQGADTDTQYF
TRBV4-3	TRBJ2-6	many	NA	CASSQEDDSRSGANVLTF
TRBV6-5	TRBJ1-3	NA	NA	CASSYTRTLGNTIYF
TRBV12-3/TRBV12-4	TRBJ1-1	NA	TRBD1	CASRTGTGSLTEAFF
TRBV7-2	TRBJ1-5	many	TRBD1	CASSPGTGVGAYQHF
TRBV12-3/TRBV12-4	TRBJ2-5	NA	NA	CASSSHSLRETQYF
TRBV10-3	TRBJ2-5	NA	NA	CAISGVDGGAPTQETQYF
TRBV7-2	TRBJ2-5	NA	TRBD1	CASSLGTGGRGETQYF
TRBV14	TRBJ1-1	few	NA	CASSQDQPPFPEAFF
TRBV6-1	TRBJ2-2	few	NA	CASSEAGTLGELFF
TRBV28	TRBJ1-2	few	TRBD1	CASSLGTGTLENYGYTF
TRBV20-1	TRBJ2-3	NA	NA	CSASRSGTPSTDTQYF
TRBV7-8	TRBJ1-2	few	TRBD1	CASSHDRVGYGYTF
TRBV19	TRBJ1-1	NA	NA	CASSTSQGTEAFF
TRBV19	TRBJ1-2	NA	NA	CASSSPPGAYGYTF
TRBV5-4	TRBJ2-1	once	NA	CASSRDNYNEQFF